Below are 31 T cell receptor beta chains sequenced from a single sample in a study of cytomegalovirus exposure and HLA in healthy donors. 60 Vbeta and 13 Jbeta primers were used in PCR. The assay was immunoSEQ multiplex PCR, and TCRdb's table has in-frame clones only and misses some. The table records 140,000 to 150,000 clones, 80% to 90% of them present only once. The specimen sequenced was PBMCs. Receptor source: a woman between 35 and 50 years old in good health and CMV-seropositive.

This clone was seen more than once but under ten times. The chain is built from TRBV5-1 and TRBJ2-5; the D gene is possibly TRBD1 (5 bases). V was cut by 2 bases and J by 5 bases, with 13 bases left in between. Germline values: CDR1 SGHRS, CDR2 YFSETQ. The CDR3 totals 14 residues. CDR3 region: CASSFQGRVETQYF. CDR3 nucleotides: TGCGCCAGCAGCTTTCAGGGCCGGGTGGAGACCCAGTACTTC.

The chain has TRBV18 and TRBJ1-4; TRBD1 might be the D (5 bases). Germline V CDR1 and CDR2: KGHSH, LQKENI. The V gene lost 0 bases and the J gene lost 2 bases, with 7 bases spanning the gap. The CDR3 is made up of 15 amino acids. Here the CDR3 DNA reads TGTGCCAGCTCACCACCGGGGCGGACTAATGAAAAACTGTTTTTT. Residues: CASSPPGRTNEKLFF.

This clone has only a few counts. CDR3 amino acids: CASSYTTTGNTEAFF. CDR3 nucleotide sequence: TGTGCCAGCAGTTACACAACTACAGGGAACACTGAAGCTTTCTTT. J is TRBJ1-1 and V is TRBV6-6; TRBD1 is a possible D gene (5 bases). Germline V gene lookup returns CDR1 MNHNY and CDR2 SVGAGI (reference sequence). The germline V and J ends were trimmed by 2 bases and 1 base, with 11 bases remaining between them. This CDR3 spans 15 amino acids.

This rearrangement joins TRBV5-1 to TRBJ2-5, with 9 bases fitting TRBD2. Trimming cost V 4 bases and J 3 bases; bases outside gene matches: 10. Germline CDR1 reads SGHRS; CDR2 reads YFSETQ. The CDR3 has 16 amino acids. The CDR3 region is CASSPTSGAGEETQYF. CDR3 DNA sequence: TGCGCCAGCAGCCCGACTAGCGGTGCAGGGGAAGAGACCCAGTACTTC.

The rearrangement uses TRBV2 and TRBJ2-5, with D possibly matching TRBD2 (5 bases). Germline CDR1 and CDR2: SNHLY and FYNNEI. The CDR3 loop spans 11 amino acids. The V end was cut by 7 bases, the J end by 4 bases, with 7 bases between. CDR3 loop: CASMRVETQYF. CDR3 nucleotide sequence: TGTGCCAGCATGCGGGTAGAGACCCAGTACTTC.

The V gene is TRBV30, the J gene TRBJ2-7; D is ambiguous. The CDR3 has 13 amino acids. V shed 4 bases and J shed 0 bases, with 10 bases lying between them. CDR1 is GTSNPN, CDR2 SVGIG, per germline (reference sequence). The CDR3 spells CAWTQSSSYEQYF. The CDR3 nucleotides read TGTGCCTGGACCCAGTCAAGCTCCTACGAGCAGTACTTC.

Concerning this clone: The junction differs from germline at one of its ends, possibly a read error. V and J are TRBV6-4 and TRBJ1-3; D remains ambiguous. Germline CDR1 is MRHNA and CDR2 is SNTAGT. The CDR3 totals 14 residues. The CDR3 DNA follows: TGTGCCAGCAGTGAGGGCCCGGCTGGAAACATCATATATTTT. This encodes CASSEGPAGNIIYF.

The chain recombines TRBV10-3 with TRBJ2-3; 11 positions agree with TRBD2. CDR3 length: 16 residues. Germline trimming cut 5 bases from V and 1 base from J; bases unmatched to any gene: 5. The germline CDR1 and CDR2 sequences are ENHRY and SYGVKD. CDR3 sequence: CAISPSGGRGTDTQYF. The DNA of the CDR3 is TGTGCCATCAGTCCTAGCGGGGGGAGGGGCACAGATACGCAGTATTTT.

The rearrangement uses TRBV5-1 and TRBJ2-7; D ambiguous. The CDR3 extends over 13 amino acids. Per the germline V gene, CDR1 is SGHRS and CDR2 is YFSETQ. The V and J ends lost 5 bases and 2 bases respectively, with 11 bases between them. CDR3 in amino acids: CASSSAVPYEQYF. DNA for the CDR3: TGCGCCAGCAGTTCGGCGGTTCCCTACGAGCAGTACTTC.

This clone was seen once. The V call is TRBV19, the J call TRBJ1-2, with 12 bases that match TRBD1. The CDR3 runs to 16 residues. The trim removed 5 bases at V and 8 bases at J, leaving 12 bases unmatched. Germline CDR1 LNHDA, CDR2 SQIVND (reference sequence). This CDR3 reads CASSSPGTGGANGYTF. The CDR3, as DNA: TGTGCCAGTAGTTCCCCCGGGACAGGGGGCGCAAACGGCTACACCTTC.

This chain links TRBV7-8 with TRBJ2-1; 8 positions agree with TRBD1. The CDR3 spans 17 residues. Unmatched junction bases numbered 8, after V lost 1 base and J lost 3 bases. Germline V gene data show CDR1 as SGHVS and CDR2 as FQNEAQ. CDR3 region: CASSLVLPGGVYNEQFF. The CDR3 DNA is TGTGCCAGCAGCTTAGTTCTGCCAGGGGGCGTCTACAATGAGCAGTTCTTC.

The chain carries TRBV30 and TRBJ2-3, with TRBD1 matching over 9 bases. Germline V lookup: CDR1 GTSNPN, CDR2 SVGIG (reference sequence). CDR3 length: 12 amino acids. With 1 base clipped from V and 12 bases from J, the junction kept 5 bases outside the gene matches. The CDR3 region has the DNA TGTGCCTGGAGTGAACAGGGGGCGCTTCAGTATTTT. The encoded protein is CAWSEQGALQYF.

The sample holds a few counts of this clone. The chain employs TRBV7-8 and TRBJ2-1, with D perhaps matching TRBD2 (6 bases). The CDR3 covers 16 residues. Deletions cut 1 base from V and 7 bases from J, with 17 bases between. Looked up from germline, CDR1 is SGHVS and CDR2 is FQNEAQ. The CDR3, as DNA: TGTGCCAGCAGCTTAGTAGGTATGGGGGGTTTAAATGAGCAGTTCTTC. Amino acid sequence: CASSLVGMGGLNEQFF. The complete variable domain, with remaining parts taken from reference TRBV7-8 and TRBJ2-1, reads GAGVSQSPRYKVAKRGQDVALRCDPISGHVSLFWYQQALGQGPEFLTYFQNEAQLDKSGLPSDRFFAERPEGSVSTLKIQRTQQEDSAVYLCASSLVGMGGLNEQFFGPGTRLTVL.

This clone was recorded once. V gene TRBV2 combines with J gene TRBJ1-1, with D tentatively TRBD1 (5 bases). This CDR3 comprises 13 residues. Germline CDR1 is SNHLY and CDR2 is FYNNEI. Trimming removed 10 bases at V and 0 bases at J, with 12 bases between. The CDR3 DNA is TGTGCCACCGAGACAGTGATGAACACTGAAGCTTTCTTT. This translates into CATETVMNTEAFF.

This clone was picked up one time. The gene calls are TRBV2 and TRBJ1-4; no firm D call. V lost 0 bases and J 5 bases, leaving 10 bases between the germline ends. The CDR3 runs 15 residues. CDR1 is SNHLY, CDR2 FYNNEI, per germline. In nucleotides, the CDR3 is TGTGCCAGCAGTGAAGCGCGGGCTGAAAATGAAAAACTGTTTTTT. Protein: CASSEARAENEKLFF. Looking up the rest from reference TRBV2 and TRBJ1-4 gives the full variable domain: EPEVTQTPSHQVTQMGQEVILRCVPISNHLYFYWYRQILGQKVEFLVSFYNNEISEKSEIFDDQFSVERPDGSNFTLKIRSTKLEDSAMYFCASSEARAENEKLFFGSGTQLSVL.

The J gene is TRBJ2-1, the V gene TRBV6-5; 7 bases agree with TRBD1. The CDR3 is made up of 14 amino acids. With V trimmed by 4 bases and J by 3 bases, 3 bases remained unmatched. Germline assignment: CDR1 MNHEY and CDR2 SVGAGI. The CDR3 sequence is CASSSGQNYNEQFF. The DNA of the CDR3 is TGTGCCAGCAGTTCGGGACAGAACTACAATGAGCAGTTCTTC.

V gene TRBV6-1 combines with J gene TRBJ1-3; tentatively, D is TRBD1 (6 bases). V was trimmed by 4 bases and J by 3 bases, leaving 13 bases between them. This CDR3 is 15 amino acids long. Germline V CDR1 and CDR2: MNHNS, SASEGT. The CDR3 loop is CASSALQGYGNTIYF. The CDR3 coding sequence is TGTGCCAGCAGTGCATTGCAGGGGTATGGAAACACCATATATTTT.

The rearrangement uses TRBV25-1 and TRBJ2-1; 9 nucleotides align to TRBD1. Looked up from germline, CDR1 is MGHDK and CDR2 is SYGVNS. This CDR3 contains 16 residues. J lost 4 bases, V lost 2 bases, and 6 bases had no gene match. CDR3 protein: CASSEPGQGIYNEQFF. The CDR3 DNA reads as TGTGCCAGCAGTGAACCCGGACAGGGGATTTACAATGAGCAGTTCTTC.

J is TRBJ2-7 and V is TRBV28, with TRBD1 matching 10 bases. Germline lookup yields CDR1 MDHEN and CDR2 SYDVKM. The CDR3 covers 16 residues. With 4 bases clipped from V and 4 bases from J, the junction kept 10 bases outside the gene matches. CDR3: CASSSGGGTGAYEQYF. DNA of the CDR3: TGTGCCAGCAGTTCCGGGGGGGGGACAGGGGCTTACGAGCAGTACTTC.

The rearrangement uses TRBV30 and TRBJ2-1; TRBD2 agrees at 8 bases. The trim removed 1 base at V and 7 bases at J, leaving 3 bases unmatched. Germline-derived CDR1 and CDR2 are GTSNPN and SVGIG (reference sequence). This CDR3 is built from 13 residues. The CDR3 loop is CAWSAAGVNEQFF. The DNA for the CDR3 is TGTGCCTGGAGTGCAGCGGGAGTGAATGAGCAGTTCTTC.

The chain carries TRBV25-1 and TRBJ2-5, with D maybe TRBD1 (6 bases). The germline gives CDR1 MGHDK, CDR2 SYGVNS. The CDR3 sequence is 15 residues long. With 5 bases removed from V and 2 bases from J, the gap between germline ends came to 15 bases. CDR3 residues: CASSPLGGLQETQYF. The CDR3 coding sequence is TGTGCCAGCAGTCCCCTTGGGGGCCTTCAAGAGACCCAGTACTTC.

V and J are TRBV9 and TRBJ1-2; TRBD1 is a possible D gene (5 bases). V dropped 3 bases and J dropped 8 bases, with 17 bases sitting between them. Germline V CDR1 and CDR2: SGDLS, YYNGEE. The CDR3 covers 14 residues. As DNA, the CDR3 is TGTGCCAGCAGCGCATGGGACTGGATGGAGGGCTACACCTTC. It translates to CASSAWDWMEGYTF.

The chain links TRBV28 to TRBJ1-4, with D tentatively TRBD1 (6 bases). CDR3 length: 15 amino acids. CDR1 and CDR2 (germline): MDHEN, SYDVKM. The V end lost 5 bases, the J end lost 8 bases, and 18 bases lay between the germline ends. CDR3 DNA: TGTGCCAGCAGTCCCTCATCAGGGGCTCAGGAAAAACTGTTTTTT. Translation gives CASSPSSGAQEKLFF. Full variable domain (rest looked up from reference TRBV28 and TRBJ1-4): DVKVTQSSRYLVKRTGEKVFLECVQDMDHENMFWYRQDPGLGLRLIYFSYDVKMKEKGDIPEGYSVSREKKERFSLILESASTNQTSMYLCASSPSSGAQEKLFFGSGTQLSVL.

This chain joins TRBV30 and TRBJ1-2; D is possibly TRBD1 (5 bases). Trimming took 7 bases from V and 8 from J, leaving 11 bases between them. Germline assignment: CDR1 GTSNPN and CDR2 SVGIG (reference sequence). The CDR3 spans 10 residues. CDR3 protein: CAFQGNGYTF. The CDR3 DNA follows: TGTGCCTTCCAGGGTAACGGCTACACCTTC. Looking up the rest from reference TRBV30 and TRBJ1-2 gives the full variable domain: SQTIHQWPATLVQPVGSPLSLECTVEGTSNPNLYWYRQAAGRGLQLLFYSVGIGQISSEVPQNLSASRPQDRQFILSSKKLLLSDSGFYLCAFQGNGYTFGSGTRLTVV.

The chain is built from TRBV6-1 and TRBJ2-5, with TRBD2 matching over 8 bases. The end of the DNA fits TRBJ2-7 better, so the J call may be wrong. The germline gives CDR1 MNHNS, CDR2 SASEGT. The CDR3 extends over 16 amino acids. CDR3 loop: CASSVPGGPSSYEQYF. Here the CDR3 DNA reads TGTGCCAGCAGTGTGCCGGGAGGGCCGAGCTCCTACGAGCAGTACTTC.

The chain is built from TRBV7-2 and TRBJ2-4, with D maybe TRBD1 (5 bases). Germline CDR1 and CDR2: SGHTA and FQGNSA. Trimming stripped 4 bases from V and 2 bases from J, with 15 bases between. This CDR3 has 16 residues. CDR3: CASSSRWTLSKNIQYF. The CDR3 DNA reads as TGTGCCAGCAGCTCAAGGTGGACATTATCCAAAAACATTCAGTACTTC.

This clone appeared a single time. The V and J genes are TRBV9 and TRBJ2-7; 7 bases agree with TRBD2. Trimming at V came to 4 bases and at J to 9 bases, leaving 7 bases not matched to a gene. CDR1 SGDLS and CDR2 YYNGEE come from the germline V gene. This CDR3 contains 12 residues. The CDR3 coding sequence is TGTGCCAGCAGCACCCCTAGCGGACCGCAGTACTTC. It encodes CASSTPSGPQYF.

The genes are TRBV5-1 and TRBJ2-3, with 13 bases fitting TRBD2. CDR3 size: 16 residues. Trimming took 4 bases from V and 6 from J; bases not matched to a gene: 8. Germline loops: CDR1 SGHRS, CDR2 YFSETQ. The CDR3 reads CASSLTSGGATDTQYF. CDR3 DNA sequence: TGCGCCAGCAGCCTTACTAGCGGGGGGGCAACGGATACGCAGTATTTT.

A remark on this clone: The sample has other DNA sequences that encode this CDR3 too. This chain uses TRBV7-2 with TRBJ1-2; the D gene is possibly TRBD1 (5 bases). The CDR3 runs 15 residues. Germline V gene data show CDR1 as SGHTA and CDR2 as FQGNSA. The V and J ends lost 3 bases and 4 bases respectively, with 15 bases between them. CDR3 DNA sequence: TGTGCCAGCAGCTTGGGGCTGGGGAACCTCTATGGCTACACCTTC. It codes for CASSLGLGNLYGYTF. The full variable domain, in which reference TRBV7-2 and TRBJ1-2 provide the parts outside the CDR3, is GAGVSQSPSNKVTEKGKDVELRCDPISGHTALYWYRQSLGQGLEFLIYFQGNSAPDKSGLPSDRFSAERTGGSVSTLTIQRTQQEDSAVYLCASSLGLGNLYGYTFGSGTRLTVV.

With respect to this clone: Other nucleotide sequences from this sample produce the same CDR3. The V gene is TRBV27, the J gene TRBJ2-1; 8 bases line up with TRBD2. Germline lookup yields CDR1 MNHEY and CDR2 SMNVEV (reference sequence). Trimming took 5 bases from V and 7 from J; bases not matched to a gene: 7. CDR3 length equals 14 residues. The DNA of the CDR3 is TGTGCCAGCAGTCCCGGACTAGCTAAGAATGAGCAGTTCTTC. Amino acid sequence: CASSPGLAKNEQFF.

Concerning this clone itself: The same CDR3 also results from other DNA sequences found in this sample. This CDR3 is CASSLGQGNQPQHF. DNA of the CDR3: TGTGCCAGCAGTTTAGGTCAGGGTAATCAGCCCCAGCATTTT. This rearrangement joins TRBV27 to TRBJ1-5, with D tentatively TRBD1 (5 bases). V was shortened by 2 bases and J by 4 bases, with 9 bases between the two germline ends. The germline CDR1 and CDR2 sequences are MNHEY and SMNVEV (reference sequence). The CDR3 totals 14 residues.